These T cell receptor beta chains were read from a single sample in a study of blood T cells in healthy people across ages. MiXCR was run by TCRdb on the 5' RACE reads, yielding one entry per CDR3 protein. The sample has 1.8 million or so distinct CDR3 sequences, about two fifths seen once. Sequencing was performed on blood. These receptors all stem from a human donor in good health. Both conserved end residues are part of each CDR3. D genes are given only for firm matches. Size is stated for part of the rows, as once, few or many counts, or as a class when the clone is expanded.

v_call: TRBV6-5; j_call: TRBJ2-3; clone_size: many; d_call: TRBD2; cdr3_aa: CASSYFLTSGADTQYF
v_call: TRBV27; j_call: TRBJ2-5; clone_size: many; d_call: -; cdr3_aa: CASSLLDSQETQYF
v_call: TRBV5-1; j_call: TRBJ2-1; clone_size: few; d_call: TRBD1; cdr3_aa: CASTTGSTYNEQFF
v_call: TRBV7-2; j_call: TRBJ2-5; clone_size: -; d_call: TRBD2; cdr3_aa: CASSLLAGGTKKTQYF
v_call: TRBV7-2; j_call: TRBJ1-2; clone_size: -; d_call: -; cdr3_aa: CASETDYGYTF
v_call: TRBV7-6; j_call: TRBJ2-4; clone_size: many; d_call: TRBD1; cdr3_aa: CASSLGTDKNIQYF
v_call: TRBV7-2; j_call: TRBJ2-7; clone_size: -; d_call: TRBD2; cdr3_aa: CASSSQPGEGQYEQYF
v_call: TRBV25-1; j_call: TRBJ2-5; clone_size: -; d_call: -; cdr3_aa: CASSKPPHRATGKQYF
v_call: TRBV6-5; j_call: TRBJ2-6; clone_size: -; d_call: TRBD1; cdr3_aa: CASSYIGGVTPSSGANVLTF
v_call: TRBV7-2; j_call: TRBJ2-1; clone_size: few; d_call: TRBD2; cdr3_aa: CASTGGGYNEQFF
v_call: TRBV6-5; j_call: TRBJ2-1; clone_size: few; d_call: -; cdr3_aa: CASSRQATNEQFF
v_call: TRBV12-3/TRBV12-4; j_call: TRBJ2-2; clone_size: -; d_call: TRBD2; cdr3_aa: CASSRYLLAASPGELFF
v_call: TRBV20-1; j_call: TRBJ1-5; clone_size: once; d_call: -; cdr3_aa: CSARMGSNQPQHF
v_call: TRBV6-5; j_call: TRBJ2-1; clone_size: few; d_call: TRBD1; cdr3_aa: CASSYSRTGANEQFF
v_call: TRBV7-9; j_call: TRBJ1-2; clone_size: few; d_call: TRBD1; cdr3_aa: CASRDRVDYGYTF
v_call: TRBV7-9; j_call: TRBJ2-1; clone_size: -; d_call: TRBD2; cdr3_aa: CASSPLAGRLNEQFF
v_call: TRBV7-9; j_call: TRBJ1-2; clone_size: few; d_call: -; cdr3_aa: CASSRSYRVEDGYTF
v_call: TRBV5-1; j_call: TRBJ2-1; clone_size: -; d_call: TRBD1; cdr3_aa: CASRTGTGLFGGEQFF
v_call: TRBV10-3; j_call: TRBJ1-1; clone_size: -; d_call: -; cdr3_aa: CAISAGEVTEAFF
v_call: TRBV2; j_call: TRBJ1-2; clone_size: -; d_call: -; cdr3_aa: CASSLYLNGYTF
v_call: TRBV20-1; j_call: TRBJ2-5; clone_size: few; d_call: -; cdr3_aa: CSASWRGETQYF
v_call: TRBV6-1; j_call: TRBJ1-1; clone_size: -; d_call: -; cdr3_aa: CASSAVQLNTEAFF
v_call: TRBV12-5; j_call: -; clone_size: -; d_call: TRBD1; cdr3_aa: CASGFSLGQGIYEQYF
v_call: TRBV5-6; j_call: -; clone_size: -; d_call: -; cdr3_aa: CASSLRRVYEQYF
v_call: TRBV7-2; j_call: TRBJ2-7; clone_size: few; d_call: -; cdr3_aa: CASSLTGRGLYEQYF
v_call: TRBV3-1; j_call: TRBJ1-2; clone_size: -; d_call: -; cdr3_aa: CASSQSLHYGYTF
v_call: TRBV7-2; j_call: TRBJ2-5; clone_size: -; d_call: TRBD2; cdr3_aa: CASSTTSGVQETQYF
v_call: TRBV5-5; j_call: TRBJ1-4; clone_size: -; d_call: -; cdr3_aa: CASSLVVGRELFF